This entry lists 27 T cell receptor beta chains sequenced from one sample in a study of identical twins. One entry per CDR3 protein results from TCRdb running MiXCR on the 5' RACE reads. The data show fewer than 900,000 distinct CDR3 sequences, with 21% seen just once and about 4.5% held by the top ten. These data are also associated with another study on T cells expressing NK-cell markers.

The sequencing sample was made of PBMCs. Receptors originate from a woman between 18 and 29 years old in good health.

The chain carries TRBV7-2 and TRBJ2-1; 10 bases line up with TRBD2. This CDR3 spans 15 amino acids. CDR1 and CDR2 from the germline V gene are SGHTA and FQGNSA. V lost 11 bases to trimming and J lost 0 bases; unmatched junction nucleotides: 7. The CDR3 is CAVQRGGSSYNEQFF. The CDR3 nucleotides read TGTGCCGTTCAGCGGGGGGGGAGCTCCTACAATGAGCAGTTCTTC.

This clonotype showed up just a few times. Germline and junction disagree at one end, which may indicate a read error. The chain combines TRBV29-1 with TRBJ2-7; 9 positions agree with TRBD2. The CDR3 length is 14 residues. Germline V gives CDR1 SQVTM, CDR2 ANQGSEA. The CDR3 loop is CSAEAGGSSYEQYF. CDR3 coding DNA: TGCAGCGCTGAAGCGGGGGGAAGCTCCTACGAGCAGTACTTC.

The V gene is TRBV5-1, the J gene TRBJ2-7; weak D call: TRBD1 (6 bases). The germline V and J ends were trimmed by 2 bases and 4 bases, with 10 bases remaining between them. The length of the CDR3 is 13 residues. Per germline, CDR1 SGHRS and CDR2 YFSETQ. In nucleotides, the CDR3 is TGCGCCAGCAGCTTTATTACAGGGTACGAGCAGTACTTC. It translates to CASSFITGYEQYF. Full variable domain (outside the CDR3, taken from reference TRBV5-1 and TRBJ2-7): KAGVTQTPRYLIKTRGQQVTLSCSPISGHRSVSWYQQTPGQGLQFLFEYFSETQRNKGNFPGRFSGRQFSNSRSEMNVSTLELGDSALYLCASSFITGYEQYFGPGTRLTVT.

This clonotype has only a few counts. The gene calls are TRBV12-3 or TRBV12-4 and TRBJ2-2, with D perhaps matching TRBD2 (6 bases). V shed 6 bases and J shed 11 bases, with 13 bases lying between them. The CDR3 covers 12 residues. CDR3 region: CASSPMRDELFF. The CDR3 DNA reads as TGTGCCAGCAGCCCGATGCGGGACGAGCTGTTTTTT.

This clonotype was recorded many times. The chain carries TRBV6-5 and TRBJ1-2; D call uncertain. V was cut by 2 bases and J by 1 base, with 11 bases left in between. This CDR3 region has 15 residues. CDR1 is MNHEY, CDR2 SVGAGI, per germline. Here the CDR3 DNA reads TGTGCCAGCAGTTACGGTGGAAATATTAACTATGGCTACACCTTC. Translating gives CASSYGGNINYGYTF.

The table lists this clonotype with a few counts. V usage is TRBV7-2 and J usage is TRBJ2-2, with 14 bases matching TRBD2. There are 14 residues in the CDR3. V shed 4 bases, J shed 8 bases, and the junction held 0 bases outside the gene matches. The V gene's germline CDR1 is SGHTA and CDR2 FQGNSA. The CDR3 region is CASSWTSGRGELFF. The CDR3 bases are TGTGCCAGCAGCTGGACTAGCGGGAGGGGGGAGCTGTTTTTT.

There are a few counts of this clonotype. The chain combines TRBV7-9 with TRBJ2-1, with D tentatively TRBD2 (7 bases). CDR3 length: 14 amino acids. Germline loops: CDR1 SEHNR, CDR2 FQNEAQ (reference sequence). The V end was cut by 5 bases, the J end by 7 bases, with 15 bases between. This CDR3 reads CASSTGGPSNEQFF. The CDR3 DNA follows: TGTGCCAGCAGCACCGGGGGGCCTAGTAATGAGCAGTTCTTC.

V gene TRBV7-2 combines with J gene TRBJ2-2; no definite D call. The germline gives CDR1 SGHTA, CDR2 FQGNSA. With 7 bases removed from V and 6 bases from J, the gap between germline ends came to 9 bases. The CDR3 spans 12 residues. The CDR3 sequence is CASTPRAGELFF. The CDR3 DNA follows: TGTGCCAGCACTCCCCGGGCCGGGGAGCTGTTTTTT.

The chain joins TRBV20-1 to TRBJ2-2; TRBD1 matches 8 bases. Germline lookup yields CDR1 DFQATT and CDR2 SNEGSKA (reference sequence). V trimming: 3 bases; J trimming: 6 bases; junction bases outside the gene matches: 3. The CDR3 length is 13 residues. The CDR3 nucleotides read TGCAGTGCTAGTGACAGGGGCGCCGGGGAGCTGTTTTTT. Translated, it gives CSASDRGAGELFF.

The gene calls are TRBV27 and TRBJ2-3; TRBD1 matches 7 bases. From germline, CDR1 is MNHEY and CDR2 SMNVEV (reference sequence). V lost 6 bases, J lost 0 bases, and 9 bases stayed unmatched. CDR3 length: 16 amino acids. This CDR3 reads CASRTWDRTSTDTQYF. The CDR3 DNA reads TGTGCCAGCAGGACTTGGGACAGAACAAGCACAGATACGCAGTATTTT.

The genes are TRBV7-2 and TRBJ2-4; the D gene is possibly TRBD1 (5 bases). The CDR3 is made up of 15 amino acids. Per germline, CDR1 SGHTA and CDR2 FQGNSA. The V end was cut by 5 bases, the J end by 7 bases, with 18 bases between. The CDR3 spells CASSPRGFGSNIQYF. Written as DNA, the CDR3 is TGTGCCAGCAGCCCTAGGGGTTTCGGTTCGAACATTCAGTACTTC. Full variable domain (missing parts from reference TRBV7-2 and TRBJ2-4): GAGVSQSPSNKVTEKGKDVELRCDPISGHTALYWYRQSLGQGLEFLIYFQGNSAPDKSGLPSDRFSAERTGGSVSTLTIQRTQQEDSAVYLCASSPRGFGSNIQYFGAGTRLSVL.

This clonotype was detected many times. The V gene is TRBV12-3 or TRBV12-4, the J gene TRBJ1-1; weak D call: TRBD1 (6 bases). The V and J ends lost 3 bases and 1 base respectively, with 12 bases between them. The CDR3 loop spans 15 amino acids. The CDR3 here is CASSFGGAQNTEAFF. The CDR3 DNA sequence: TGTGCCAGCAGTTTTGGGGGGGCTCAGAACACTGAAGCTTTCTTT.

This clonotype was observed at least ten times. The rearrangement uses TRBV7-9 and TRBJ2-3; 12 bases fit TRBD2. Germline V gene lookup returns CDR1 SEHNR and CDR2 FQNEAQ (reference sequence). V was pared by 9 bases and J by 2 bases, with 3 bases of the junction left unmatched. This CDR3 contains 14 residues. In DNA, the CDR3 is TGTGCCAGTACTAGCGGGAGGAACACAGATACGCAGTATTTT. Protein: CASTSGRNTDTQYF.

This clonotype was seen a handful of times. The chain recombines TRBV20-1 with TRBJ1-1, with a possible D match to TRBD1 (5 bases). Looked up from germline, CDR1 is DFQATT and CDR2 is SNEGSKA (reference sequence). This CDR3 spans 13 amino acids. The V end lost 4 bases, the J end lost 3 bases, and 12 bases lay between the germline ends. The CDR3 nucleotides read TGCAGTGCTACCCCTGGGGCCGACACTGAAGCTTTCTTT. Residues: CSATPGADTEAFF.

This clonotype came up a few times. The chain links TRBV7-6 to TRBJ2-3; TRBD2 might be the D (6 bases). The CDR3 runs 13 residues. The V end lost 5 bases, the J end lost 8 bases, and 14 bases lay between the germline ends. The germline CDR1 and CDR2 sequences are SGHVS and FNYEAQ. The CDR3 bases are TGTGCCAGCAGCGTCTCCGGGGAGGCTACGCAGTATTTT. It codes for CASSVSGEATQYF.

This chain connects TRBV6-1 to TRBJ2-7; TRBD2 matches 15 bases. CDR3 length: 17 amino acids. V lost 5 bases to trimming and J lost 4 bases; unmatched junction nucleotides: 9. Looked up from germline, CDR1 is MNHNS and CDR2 is SASEGT. CDR3 sequence: CASSRAGTSGGPYEQYF. The DNA for the CDR3 is TGTGCCAGCAGTAGAGCCGGGACTAGCGGGGGGCCATACGAGCAGTACTTC.

This clonotype has just a few counts. The chain joins TRBV9 to TRBJ1-1, with TRBD1 matching over 11 bases. V shed 4 bases, J shed 6 bases, and the junction held 5 bases outside the gene matches. This CDR3 has 14 residues. Germline CDR1 reads SGDLS; CDR2 reads YYNGEE. The chain's CDR3 is CASSFGTGGAEAFF. DNA for the CDR3: TGTGCCAGCAGCTTCGGGACAGGGGGAGCTGAAGCTTTCTTT.

The J gene is TRBJ1-1, the V gene TRBV20-1; D gene uncertain. Per the germline V gene, CDR1 is DFQATT and CDR2 is SNEGSKA (reference sequence). CDR3 length equals 10 residues. The V gene lost 3 bases and the J gene lost 9 bases, with 8 bases spanning the gap. CDR3 DNA: TGCAGTGCTAGTCAGACGCAAGCTTTCTTT. It is translated as CSASQTQAFF.

This chain links TRBV20-1 with TRBJ2-5, with no clear D. Germline assignment: CDR1 DFQATT and CDR2 SNEGSKA (reference sequence). This CDR3 is built from 12 residues. Trimming cost V 6 bases and J 1 base, with 9 bases left between them. The CDR3 is CSAYTVQETQYF. DNA of the CDR3: TGCAGTGCGTACACGGTCCAAGAGACCCAGTACTTC.

This clonotype turned up a few times. In DNA form, the CDR3 reads TGTGCCAGCAGTTCTGCGACAGCGGGATCACCCCTCCACTTT. Translated, it gives CASSSATAGSPLHF. This sequence joins TRBV6-5 and TRBJ1-6, with D perhaps matching TRBD1 (5 bases). This CDR3 is built from 14 residues. V lost 4 bases and J lost 10, with 14 bases in between. Germline lookup yields CDR1 MNHEY and CDR2 SVGAGI.

The rearrangement joins TRBV9 to TRBJ2-7; tentatively, D is TRBD1 (5 bases). The CDR3 has 14 amino acids. V lost 4 bases to trimming and J lost 2 bases, with 13 bases between them. Looked up from germline, CDR1 is SGDLS and CDR2 is YYNGEE. The CDR3 reads CASSFTEGAYEQYF. The CDR3 bases are TGTGCCAGCAGCTTCACTGAAGGGGCCTACGAGCAGTACTTC.

The chain links TRBV7-2 to TRBJ2-1; unclear D gene. The V gene's germline CDR1 is SGHTA and CDR2 FQGNSA. The V end lost 2 bases, the J end lost 8 bases, and 13 bases lay between the germline ends. The CDR3 is 14 amino acids. The CDR3 sequence is CASSLKLGWDEQFF. DNA for the CDR3: TGTGCCAGCAGCTTAAAGCTGGGGTGGGATGAGCAGTTCTTC.

The chain uses TRBV12-3 or TRBV12-4 and TRBJ1-5, with a tentative D call TRBD1 (5 bases). Trimming removed 8 bases from V and 3 bases from J, with 11 bases in between. This CDR3 is 13 amino acids long. The CDR3 sequence is CASCLRANQPQHF. DNA for the CDR3: TGTGCCAGCTGTCTCAGGGCCAATCAGCCCCAGCATTTT.

This clonotype was picked up a small number of times. The chain is built from TRBV12-3 or TRBV12-4 and TRBJ2-1, with D possibly TRBD1 on 6 matching bases. The V end was cut by 6 bases, the J end by 8 bases, with 20 bases between. The CDR3 length is 15 residues. CDR3 protein: CASSLSVKGVDEQFF. CDR3 DNA: TGTGCCAGCAGCCTTTCAGTTAAGGGGGTCGATGAGCAGTTCTTC.

This clonotype was seen only a few times. CDR3 region: CASSPQDRGTDTQYF. The CDR3 DNA follows: TGTGCCAGCAGTCCGCAGGACAGGGGCACAGATACGCAGTATTTT. The rearrangement links TRBV27 to TRBJ2-3; 8 bases are shared with TRBD1. The germline V gene has CDR1 MNHEY and CDR2 SMNVEV (reference sequence). The V gene end was trimmed by 5 bases and the J gene end by 1 base; junction bases not matched to a gene: 5. This CDR3 region has 15 residues.

This clonotype occurred a few times. DNA for the CDR3: TGTGCCAGCAGTGACTTCCTAGCGGGAGACGATGAGCAGTTCTTC. Amino acids: CASSDFLAGDDEQFF. This chain joins TRBV25-1 and TRBJ2-1, with TRBD2 matching over 10 bases. The CDR3 sequence is 15 residues long. The J segment lost 8 bases and the V segment lost 3 bases, leaving 7 bases of the junction unmatched. From germline, CDR1 is MGHDK and CDR2 SYGVNS.

This chain uses TRBV12-3 or TRBV12-4 with TRBJ2-1, with D possibly being TRBD2 (5 bases). V was trimmed by 6 bases and J by 5 bases, leaving 11 bases between them. This CDR3 is 13 amino acids long. CDR3 coding DNA: TGTGCCAGCAGCCAGTCTAGCCACAATGAGCAGTTCTTC. Encoded protein: CASSQSSHNEQFF.